The 8 T cell receptor beta chains in this list originate from one sample, sequenced in a study of CXCR3-negative and CXCR3-positive naive CD8 T cells. The libraries of TRB cDNA were prepared using 5' RACE with UMI labels. Reprocessing the 5' RACE reads, TCRdb reports a single entry for every CDR3 protein and omits DNA. The sample features 70,000 to 95,000 distinct CDR3 sequences, with over 1.5% in its top ten. Sequences were obtained from naive CXCR3- CD8+ T cells from blood. This sample's subset: CD45RO-CCR7+CD27+CD95- naive CD8+ T cells lacking CXCR3 (TNR3-). The receptors were sampled from a human donor in good health. Some clones in this sample may be carry-over from other donors' samples.

The chain has TRBV5-1 and TRBJ1-5. The CDR3 is made up of 14 amino acids. Germline loops: CDR1 SGHRS, CDR2 YFSETQ. CDR3 loop: CASSLDRNGQPQHF.

V and J are TRBV6-5 and TRBJ1-2. The CDR3 has 13 amino acids. The V gene's germline CDR1 is MNHEY and CDR2 SVGAGI. CDR3 residues: CASTYGTNYGHTF.

This chain connects TRBV7-3 to TRBJ2-3; checking the TCRdb D call of TRBD1 is not possible without DNA. Looked up from germline, CDR1 is SGHTA and CDR2 is FQGTGA. The CDR3 loop spans 16 amino acids. The CDR3 is CASSLGVGGSTDTQYF. Filled out from reference TRBV7-3 and TRBJ2-3, the complete variable domain reads GAGVSQTPSNKVTEKGKYVELRCDPISGHTALYWYRQSLGQGPEFLIYFQGTGAADDSGLPNDRFFAVRPEGSVSTLKIQRTERGDSAVYLCASSLGVGGSTDTQYFGPGTRLTVL.

This chain connects TRBV20-1 to TRBJ1-5; TCRdb's assignment of TRBD1 cannot be checked, as there is no DNA. The CDR3 consists of 14 residues. Germline CDR1 DFQATT, CDR2 SNEGSKA (reference sequence). The CDR3 loop is CSARGSRENQPQHF.

The chain is built from TRBV29-1 and TRBJ2-5; the TRBD1 assignment by TCRdb is unverifiable without DNA. CDR1 is SQVTM and CDR2 is ANQGSEA in the germline V gene. CDR3 size: 13 residues. CDR3 protein: CSVDPSGVETQYF.

The chain joins TRBV20-1 to TRBJ2-1; the D gene TCRdb calls, TRBD2, cannot be checked with no DNA. The CDR3 contains 17 residues. Germline V lookup: CDR1 DFQATT, CDR2 SNEGSKA (reference sequence). CDR3 amino acids: CSARDLRTSGAYNEQFF.

V usage is TRBV3-1 and J usage is TRBJ2-1. CDR3 length equals 14 residues. CDR1 is LGHDT and CDR2 is YNNKEL in the germline V gene (reference sequence). The CDR3: CASSRSAEHNEQFF.

V usage is TRBV28 and J usage is TRBJ2-3; TCRdb reports TRBD2, a call that lacks DNA to check it against. Germline V gene data show CDR1 as MDHEN and CDR2 as SYDVKM. There are 16 residues in the CDR3. The CDR3 reads CASSFTPGQATDTQYF.